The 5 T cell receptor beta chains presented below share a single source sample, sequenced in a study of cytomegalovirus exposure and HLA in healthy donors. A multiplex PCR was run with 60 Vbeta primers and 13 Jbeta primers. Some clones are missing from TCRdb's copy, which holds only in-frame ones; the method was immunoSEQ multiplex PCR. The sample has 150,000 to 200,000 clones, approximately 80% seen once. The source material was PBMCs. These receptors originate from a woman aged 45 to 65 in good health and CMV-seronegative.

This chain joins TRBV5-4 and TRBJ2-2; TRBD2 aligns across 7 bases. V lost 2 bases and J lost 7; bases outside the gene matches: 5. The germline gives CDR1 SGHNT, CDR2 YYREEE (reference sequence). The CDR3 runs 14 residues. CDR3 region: CASSFGGGFGELFF. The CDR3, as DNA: TGTGCCAGCAGCTTTGGGGGGGGGTTCGGGGAGCTGTTTTTT.

CDR3 sequence (DNA): TGTGCCAGCAGTTACGAATGGGGGGGAGAGAACACTGAAGCTTTCTTT. It is translated as CASSYEWGGENTEAFF. This sequence joins TRBV6-6 and TRBJ1-1; D might be TRBD1 (5 bases). The V end lost 2 bases, the J end lost 1 base, and 14 bases lay between the germline ends. The CDR3 loop spans 16 amino acids. CDR1 and CDR2 (germline): MNHNY, SVGAGI (reference sequence).

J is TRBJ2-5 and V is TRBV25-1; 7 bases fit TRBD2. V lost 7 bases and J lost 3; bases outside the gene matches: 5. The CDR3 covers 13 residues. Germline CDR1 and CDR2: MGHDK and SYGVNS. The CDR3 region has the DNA TGTGCCAGCACTCCAGCGGGGAAAGAGACCCAGTACTTC. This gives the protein CASTPAGKETQYF.

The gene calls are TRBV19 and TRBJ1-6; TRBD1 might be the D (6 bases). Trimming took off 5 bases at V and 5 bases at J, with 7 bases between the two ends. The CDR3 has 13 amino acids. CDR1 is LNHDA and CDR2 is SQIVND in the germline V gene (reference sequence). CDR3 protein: CASSRTDNSPLHF. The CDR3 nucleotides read TGTGCCAGTAGTCGGACAGATAATTCACCCCTCCACTTT.

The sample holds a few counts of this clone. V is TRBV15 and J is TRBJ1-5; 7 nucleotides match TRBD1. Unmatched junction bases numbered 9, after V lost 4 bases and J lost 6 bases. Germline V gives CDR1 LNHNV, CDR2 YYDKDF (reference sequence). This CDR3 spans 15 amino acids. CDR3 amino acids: CATSNSRGRTQPQHF. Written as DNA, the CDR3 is TGTGCCACCAGCAATTCCAGGGGGAGAACTCAGCCCCAGCATTTT.